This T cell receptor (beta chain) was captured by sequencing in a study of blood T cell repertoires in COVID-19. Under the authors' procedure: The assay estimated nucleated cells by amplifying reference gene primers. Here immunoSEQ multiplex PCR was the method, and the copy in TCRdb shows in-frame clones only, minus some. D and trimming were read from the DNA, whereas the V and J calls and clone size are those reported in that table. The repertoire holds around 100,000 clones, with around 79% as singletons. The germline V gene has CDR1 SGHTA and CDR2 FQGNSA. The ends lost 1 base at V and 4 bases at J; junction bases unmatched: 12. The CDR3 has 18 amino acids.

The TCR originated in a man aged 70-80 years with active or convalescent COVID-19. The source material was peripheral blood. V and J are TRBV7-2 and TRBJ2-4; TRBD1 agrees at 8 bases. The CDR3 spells CASSLVSQGAGGKNIQYF. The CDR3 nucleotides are TGTGCCAGCAGCTTAGTTTCGCAGGGGGCAGGGGGAAAAAACATTCAGTACTTC.